The TCR beta chain described here comes from a study of T cell responses to AZD1222 COVID-19 vaccine. The repertoire was sequenced with immunoSEQ multiplex PCR; TCRdb's copy has only in-frame clones and lacks some. The repertoire holds about 75,000 clones, with about nine tenths as singletons. Per the germline V gene, CDR1 is MNHEY and CDR2 is SVGAGI. This CDR3 is built from 15 residues. J lost 5 bases, V lost 4 bases, and 5 bases had no gene match. This clonotype originated in an adult who received the AZD1222 COVID-19 vaccine. The chain carries TRBV6-5 and TRBJ1-3; 10 bases align to TRBD1. Sample: peripheral blood, taken 28 days after the second AZD1222 dose. The CDR3 coding sequence is TGTGCCAGCAGTTCCGACAGGGGGCTCAGAAACACCATATATTTT. This translates into CASSSDRGLRNTIYF.